The subject of this entry is one T cell receptor beta chain. Its antigen is as yet unknown. The conserved final phenylalanine or tryptophan is absent from the CDR3, which likely points to a read error. The data are from a study of molecular identifiers for immune sequencing clone quantification. Study-level results: Clones carrying above 20 RNA copies accounted for over 97% of effector molecules, under 1% in naive cells. Spiked Jurkat TCR RNA originating from one cell could reportedly be identified amid around 1 million naive cells.

TCRdb reprocessed the PCR reads via MiXCR and lists one record per CDR3 protein. The sample lists about 640,000 distinct CDR3 sequences, 20% occurring once. Unmatched junction bases numbered 9, after V lost 4 bases and J lost 5 bases. CDR1 is MDHEN and CDR2 is SYDVKM in the germline V gene. The CDR3 length is 15 residues. For naive CD8 T cells, sorting used the CD8+CD4-CCR7+CD45RA+ phenotype. The source material was naive CD8+ T cells from blood, with Jurkat cell RNA spiked in. Subset meaning: FACS-sorted CD8+CD4-CCR7+CD45RA+ naive T cells. The genes are TRBV28 and TRBJ1-2; 8 positions agree with TRBD1. This TCR was recovered from a human donor in good health. Some libraries in this study had Jurkat cell RNA spiked in. DNA for the CDR3: TGTGCCAGCAGTTCCGCGGACAGGGACCCATATGGCTACACCCTC. Translating gives CASSSADRDPYGYTL.